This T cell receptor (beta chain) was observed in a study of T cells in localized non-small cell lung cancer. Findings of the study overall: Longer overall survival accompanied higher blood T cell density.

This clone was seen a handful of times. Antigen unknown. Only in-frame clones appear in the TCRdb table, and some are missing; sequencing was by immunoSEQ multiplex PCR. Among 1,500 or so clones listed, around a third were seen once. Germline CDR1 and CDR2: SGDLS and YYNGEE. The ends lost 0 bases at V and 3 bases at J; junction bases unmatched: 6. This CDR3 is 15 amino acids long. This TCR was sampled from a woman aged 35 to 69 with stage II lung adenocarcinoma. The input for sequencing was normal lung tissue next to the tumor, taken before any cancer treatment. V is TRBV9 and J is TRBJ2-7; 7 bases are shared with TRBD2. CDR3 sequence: CASSVEGSGVYEQYF. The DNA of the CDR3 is TGTGCCAGCAGCGTAGAAGGGAGCGGGGTCTACGAGCAGTACTTC.